The T cell receptor beta chain described here comes from a study of T-cell reconstitution after alpha-beta-depleted transplantation in children. This clonotype was detected ten times or more. CDR1 MRHNA and CDR2 SNTAGT come from the germline V gene. The CDR3 runs 13 residues. V lost 2 bases and J 10 bases, leaving 12 bases between the germline ends. A library of TCRbeta sequences, prepared with unique molecular identifiers, was generated. Using its own MiXCR run on the PCR reads, TCRdb lists one record per CDR3 protein. Of about 72,000 distinct CDR3 sequences in the sample, about 7% are singletons; the top ten hold approximately 2.4%.

This chain links TRBV6-4 with TRBJ2-1, with D maybe TRBD2 (7 bases). This specimen consisted of PBMCs from the stem cell graft donor, obtained from the stem cell graft. This TCR derives from a human donor who donated a stem cell graft to a child with acute lymphoblastic leukemia. In DNA form, the CDR3 reads TGTGCCAGCAGTGACGGGGGGGCAGGGGAGCAGTTCTTC. This encodes CASSDGGAGEQFF.